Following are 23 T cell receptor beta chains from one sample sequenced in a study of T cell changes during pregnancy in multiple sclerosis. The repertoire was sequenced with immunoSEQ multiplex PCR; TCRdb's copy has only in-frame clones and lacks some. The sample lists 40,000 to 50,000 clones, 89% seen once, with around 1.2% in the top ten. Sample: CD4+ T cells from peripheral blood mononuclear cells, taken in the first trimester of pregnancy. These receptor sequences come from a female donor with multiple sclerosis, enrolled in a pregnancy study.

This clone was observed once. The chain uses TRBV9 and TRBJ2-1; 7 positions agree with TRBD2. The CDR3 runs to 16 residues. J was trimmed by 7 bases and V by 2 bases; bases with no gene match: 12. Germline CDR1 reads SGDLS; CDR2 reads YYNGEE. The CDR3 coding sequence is TGTGCCAGCAGCGTTACCCCCGCGGGAGTAATGAATGAGCAGTTCTTC. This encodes CASSVTPAGVMNEQFF.

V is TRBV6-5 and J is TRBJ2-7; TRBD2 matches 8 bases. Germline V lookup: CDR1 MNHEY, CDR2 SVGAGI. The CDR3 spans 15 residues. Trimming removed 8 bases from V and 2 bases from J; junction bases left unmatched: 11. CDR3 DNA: TGTGCCAGCCAAACTACCCCGGGAGGGGCCTACGAGCAGTACTTC. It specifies CASQTTPGGAYEQYF.

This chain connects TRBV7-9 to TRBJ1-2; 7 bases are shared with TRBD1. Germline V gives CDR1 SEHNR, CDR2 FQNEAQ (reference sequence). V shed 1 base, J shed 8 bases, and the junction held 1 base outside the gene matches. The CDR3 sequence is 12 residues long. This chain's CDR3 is CASSLEQGGYTF. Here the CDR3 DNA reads TGTGCCAGCAGCTTAGAACAGGGGGGCTACACCTTC.

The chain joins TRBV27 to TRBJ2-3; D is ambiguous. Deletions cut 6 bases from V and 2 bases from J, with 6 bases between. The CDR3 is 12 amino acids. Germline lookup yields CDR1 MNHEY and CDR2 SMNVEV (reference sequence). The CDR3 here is CASRPNTDTQYF. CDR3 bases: TGTGCCAGCAGACCTAACACAGATACGCAGTATTTT.

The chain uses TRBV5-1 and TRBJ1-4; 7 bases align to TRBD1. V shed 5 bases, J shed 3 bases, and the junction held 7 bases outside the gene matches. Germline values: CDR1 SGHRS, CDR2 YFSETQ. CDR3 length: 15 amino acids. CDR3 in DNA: TGCGCCAGCAGTTTGACTCAGGGGGCTAATGAAAAACTGTTTTTT. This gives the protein CASSLTQGANEKLFF.

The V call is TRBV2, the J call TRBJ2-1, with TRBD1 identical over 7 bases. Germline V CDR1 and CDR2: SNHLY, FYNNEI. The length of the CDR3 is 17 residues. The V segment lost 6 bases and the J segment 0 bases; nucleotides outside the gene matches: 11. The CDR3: CASSVRLTGFSYNEQFF. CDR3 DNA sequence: TGTGCCAGCAGCGTCAGACTGACAGGGTTCTCCTACAATGAGCAGTTCTTC.

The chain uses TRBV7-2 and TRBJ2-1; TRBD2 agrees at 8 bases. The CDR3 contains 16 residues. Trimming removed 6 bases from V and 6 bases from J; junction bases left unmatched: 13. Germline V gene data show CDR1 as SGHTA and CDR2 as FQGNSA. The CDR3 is CASSNQREYGGNEQFF. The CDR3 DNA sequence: TGTGCCAGCAGTAACCAGCGGGAGTACGGAGGCAATGAGCAGTTCTTC.

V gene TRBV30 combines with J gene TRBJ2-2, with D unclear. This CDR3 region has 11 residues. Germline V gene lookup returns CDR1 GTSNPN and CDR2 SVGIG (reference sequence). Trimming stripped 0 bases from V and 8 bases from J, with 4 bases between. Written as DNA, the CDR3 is TGTGCCTGGAGTGTACTTGGGGAGCTGTTTTTT. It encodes CAWSVLGELFF. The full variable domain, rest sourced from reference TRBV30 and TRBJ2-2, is SQTIHQWPATLVQPVGSPLSLECTVEGTSNPNLYWYRQAAGRGLQLLFYSVGIGQISSEVPQNLSASRPQDRQFILSSKKLLLSDSGFYLCAWSVLGELFFGEGSRLTVL.

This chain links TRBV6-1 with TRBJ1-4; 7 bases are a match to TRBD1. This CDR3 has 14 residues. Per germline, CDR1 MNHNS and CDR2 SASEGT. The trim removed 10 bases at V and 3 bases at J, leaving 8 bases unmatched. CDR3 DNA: TGTGCCACCTTACGCGGGACAGCTAATGAAAAACTGTTTTTT. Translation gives CATLRGTANEKLFF.

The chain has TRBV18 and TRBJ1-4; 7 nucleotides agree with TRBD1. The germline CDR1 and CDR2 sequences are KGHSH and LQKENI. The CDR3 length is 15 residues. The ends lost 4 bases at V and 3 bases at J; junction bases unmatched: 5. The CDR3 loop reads CASSQRQGSNEKLFF. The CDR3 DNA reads TGTGCCAGCTCACAAAGACAGGGTTCTAATGAAAAACTGTTTTTT.

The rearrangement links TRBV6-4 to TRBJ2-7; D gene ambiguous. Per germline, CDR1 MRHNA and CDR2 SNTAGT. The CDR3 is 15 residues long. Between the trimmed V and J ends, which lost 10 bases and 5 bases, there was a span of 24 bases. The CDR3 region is CATLMPTDLGHEQYF. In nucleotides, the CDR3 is TGTGCCACCTTGATGCCCACTGATCTAGGCCACGAGCAGTACTTC.

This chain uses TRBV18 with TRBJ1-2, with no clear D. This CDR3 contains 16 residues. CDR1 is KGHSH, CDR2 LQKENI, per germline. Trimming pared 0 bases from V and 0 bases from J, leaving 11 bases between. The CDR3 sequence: CASSPPETGTNYGYTF. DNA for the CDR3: TGTGCCAGCTCACCACCCGAGACCGGGACTAACTATGGCTACACCTTC.

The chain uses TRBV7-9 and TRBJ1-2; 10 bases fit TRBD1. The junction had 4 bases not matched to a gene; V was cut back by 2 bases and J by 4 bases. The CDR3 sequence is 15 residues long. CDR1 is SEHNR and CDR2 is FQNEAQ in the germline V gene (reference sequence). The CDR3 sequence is CASSLWGQGIYGYTF. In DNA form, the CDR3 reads TGTGCCAGCAGCTTATGGGGACAGGGGATCTATGGCTACACCTTC.

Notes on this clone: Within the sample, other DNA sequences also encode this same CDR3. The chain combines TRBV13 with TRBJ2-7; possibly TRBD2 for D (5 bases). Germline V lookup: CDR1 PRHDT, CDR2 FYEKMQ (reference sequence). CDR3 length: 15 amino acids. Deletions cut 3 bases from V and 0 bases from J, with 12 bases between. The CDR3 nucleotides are TGTGCCAGCAGCTTCAGGTATGAGGGCTCCTACGAGCAGTACTTC. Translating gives CASSFRYEGSYEQYF.

CDR3 sequence (DNA): TGCGCCAGCAGCCAAGTGGTGCGGAGTCAGCCCCAGCATTTT. It encodes CASSQVVRSQPQHF. The chain couples TRBV4-1 to TRBJ1-5; D not certain. This CDR3 is 14 amino acids long. The V end was cut by 1 base, the J end by 6 bases, with 10 bases between. Looked up from germline, CDR1 is MGHRA and CDR2 is YSYEKL.

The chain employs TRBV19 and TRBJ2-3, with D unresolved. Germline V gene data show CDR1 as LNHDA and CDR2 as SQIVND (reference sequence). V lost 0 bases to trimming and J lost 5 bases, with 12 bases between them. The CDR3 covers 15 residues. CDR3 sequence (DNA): TGTGCCAGTAGTATAGATTGGTCTAGACTAGATACGCAGTATTTT. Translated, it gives CASSIDWSRLDTQYF.

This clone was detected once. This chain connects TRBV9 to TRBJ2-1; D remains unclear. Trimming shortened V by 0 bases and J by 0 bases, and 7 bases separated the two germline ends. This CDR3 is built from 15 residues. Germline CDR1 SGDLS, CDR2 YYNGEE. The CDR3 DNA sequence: TGTGCCAGCAGCGTAGGGGCGAGCTCCTACAATGAGCAGTTCTTC. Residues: CASSVGASSYNEQFF.

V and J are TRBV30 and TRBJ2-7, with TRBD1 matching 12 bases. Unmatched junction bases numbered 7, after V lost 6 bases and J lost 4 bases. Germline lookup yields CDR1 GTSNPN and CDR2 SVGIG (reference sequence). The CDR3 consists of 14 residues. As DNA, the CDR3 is TGTGCCTGCCCCTCGGGACAGGGGGCTTACGAGCAGTACTTC. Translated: CACPSGQGAYEQYF.

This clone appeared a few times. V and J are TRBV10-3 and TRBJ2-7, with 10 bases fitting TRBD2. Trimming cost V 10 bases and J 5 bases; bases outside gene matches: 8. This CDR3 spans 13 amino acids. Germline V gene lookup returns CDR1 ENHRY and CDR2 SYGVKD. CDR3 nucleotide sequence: TGTGCCACCCGACTAGCGGGTGGGAACGAGCAGTACTTC. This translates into CATRLAGGNEQYF.

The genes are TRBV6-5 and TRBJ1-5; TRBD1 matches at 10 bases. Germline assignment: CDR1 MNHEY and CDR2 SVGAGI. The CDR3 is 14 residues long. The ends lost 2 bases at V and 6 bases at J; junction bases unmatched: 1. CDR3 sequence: CASSYGDRGQPQHF. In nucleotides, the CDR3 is TGTGCCAGCAGTTACGGGGACAGGGGTCAGCCCCAGCATTTT.

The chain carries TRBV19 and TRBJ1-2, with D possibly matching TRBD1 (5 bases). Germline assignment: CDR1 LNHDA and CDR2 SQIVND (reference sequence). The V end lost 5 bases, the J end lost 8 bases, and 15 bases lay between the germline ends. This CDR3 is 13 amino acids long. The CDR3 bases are TGTGCCAGTAGTGGACCAGGGAACGTCGGCTACACCTTC. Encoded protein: CASSGPGNVGYTF.

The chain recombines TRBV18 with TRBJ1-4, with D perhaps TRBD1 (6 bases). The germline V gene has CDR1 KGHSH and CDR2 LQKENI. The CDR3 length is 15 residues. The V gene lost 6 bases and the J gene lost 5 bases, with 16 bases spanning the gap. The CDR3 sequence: CASSSVGAPNEKLFF. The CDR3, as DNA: TGTGCCAGCTCGTCCGTGGGGGCCCCCAATGAAAAACTGTTTTTT.

The CDR3 sequence is CASSTRVASQETQYF. The CDR3 DNA follows: TGTGCCAGCAGCACCAGGGTTGCCTCCCAAGAGACCCAGTACTTC. This chain links TRBV7-2 with TRBJ2-5; tentative D call: TRBD1 (5 bases). Germline values: CDR1 SGHTA, CDR2 FQGNSA. V dropped 5 bases and J dropped 1 base, with 14 bases sitting between them. This CDR3 contains 15 residues.